These 23 T cell receptor beta chains originate from one sample sequenced in a study of long-term antiretroviral therapy in people with HIV. Version v3.0 of the immunoSEQ assay ran at survey level. Assay: immunoSEQ multiplex PCR; the TCRdb copy retains only in-frame clones and omits some. Of more than 20,000 clones in the sample, 65% to 85% were seen once. This specimen was unsorted PBMCs, taken 3 years after starting antiretroviral therapy. These receptors came from a man between 18 and 35 years old with HIV.

The chain carries TRBV10-1 and TRBJ1-1, with a tentative D call TRBD1 (6 bases). V was pared by 0 bases and J by 6 bases, with 8 bases between. Germline values: CDR1 WNHNN, CDR2 SYGVQD (reference sequence). This CDR3 region has 13 residues. CDR3 DNA sequence: TGCGCCAGCAGTGAGTCGAAGGGGGCTGAAGCTTTCTTT. It is translated as CASSESKGAEAFF.

This chain uses TRBV28 with TRBJ1-2; no firm D call. Trimming left V 7 bases short and J 5 bases short, with 20 bases between. The CDR3 runs 15 residues. Germline loops: CDR1 MDHEN, CDR2 SYDVKM. The CDR3 region is CASTARFEGFYGYTF. The CDR3 DNA reads as TGTGCCAGCACAGCCCGCTTTGAGGGCTTTTATGGCTACACCTTC.

The chain joins TRBV27 to TRBJ1-3; D is unclear. CDR1 is MNHEY, CDR2 SMNVEV, per germline (reference sequence). Trimming left V 0 bases short and J 3 bases short, with 9 bases between. This CDR3 contains 15 residues. CDR3 protein: CASSLSGAFGNTIYF. CDR3 in DNA: TGTGCCAGCAGTTTATCGGGCGCCTTTGGAAACACCATATATTTT.

V is TRBV5-1 and J is TRBJ2-1; D possibly uses TRBD1 or TRBD2 (5 bases each). CDR3 length equals 16 residues. Germline loops: CDR1 SGHRS, CDR2 YFSETQ. V gave up 2 bases and J gave up 3 bases, with 15 bases separating them. CDR3 sequence reads: CASSFSVGVNYNEQFF. The CDR3 nucleotides read TGCGCCAGCAGCTTCTCCGTGGGGGTAAACTACAATGAGCAGTTCTTC.

This clone was seen just once. The chain couples TRBV2 to TRBJ1-5; D is undetermined. Germline lookup yields CDR1 SNHLY and CDR2 FYNNEI. There are 14 residues in the CDR3. V lost 4 bases and J 5 bases, leaving 12 bases between the germline ends. CDR3 sequence reads: CASSAEQNYQPQHF. The CDR3 DNA follows: TGTGCCAGCAGTGCCGAACAGAACTATCAGCCCCAGCATTTT.

This chain uses TRBV28 with TRBJ1-1, with 8 nucleotides matching TRBD1. The CDR3 runs to 16 residues. The germline gives CDR1 MDHEN, CDR2 SYDVKM. Losses at the gene ends were 5 bases for V and 0 bases for J; bases not matched to a gene: 8. The CDR3 sequence: CASSPRQGALNTEAFF. The CDR3 region has the DNA TGTGCCAGCAGTCCCCGGCAGGGGGCCTTGAACACTGAAGCTTTCTTT.

In nucleotides, the CDR3 is TGTGCCAGCAGTTTCGCGCTGACCTATGGCTACACCTTC. This translates into CASSFALTYGYTF. The chain carries TRBV28 and TRBJ1-2, with D unresolved. There are 13 residues in the CDR3. V was pared by 3 bases and J by 4 bases, with 9 bases between. CDR1 is MDHEN, CDR2 SYDVKM, per germline.

The gene calls are TRBV19 and TRBJ2-1; no definite D call. V was clipped by 10 bases and J by 4 bases, with 11 bases between them. The length of the CDR3 is 12 residues. Germline V lookup: CDR1 LNHDA, CDR2 SQIVND (reference sequence). The chain's CDR3 is CATSDGYNEQFF. The DNA of the CDR3 is TGTGCCACCTCGGACGGATACAATGAGCAGTTCTTC.

The rearrangement links TRBV10-2 to TRBJ1-1, with D uncertain. This CDR3 has 13 amino acids. Per the germline V gene, CDR1 is WSHSY and CDR2 is SAAADI. V lost 5 bases to trimming and J lost 2 bases, with 9 bases between them. CDR3 loop: CASSFGRNTEAFF. CDR3 nucleotide sequence: TGCGCCAGCAGTTTTGGGAGAAACACTGAAGCTTTCTTT.

The chain has TRBV6-1 and TRBJ2-5; D might be TRBD2 (5 bases). The CDR3 consists of 13 residues. CDR1 is MNHNS, CDR2 SASEGT, per germline. The V gene lost 3 bases and the J gene lost 5 bases, with 10 bases spanning the gap. This CDR3 is CASSEGERETQYF. The CDR3 coding sequence is TGTGCCAGCAGTGAGGGAGAGAGGGAGACCCAGTACTTC.

This sequence joins TRBV4-2 and TRBJ2-3; TRBD2 matches 14 bases. Per germline, CDR1 LGHNA and CDR2 YNFKEQ. V lost 0 bases and J lost 6; bases outside the gene matches: 5. The CDR3 loop spans 17 amino acids. Here the CDR3 DNA reads TGTGCCAGCAGCCAAGAAGGTGGGACTAGCGGGGGCGATACGCAGTATTTT. It specifies CASSQEGGTSGGDTQYF.

This chain uses TRBV7-9 with TRBJ2-1; the D gene is possibly TRBD1 (5 bases). Deletions cut 4 bases from V and 6 bases from J, with 16 bases between. Germline-derived CDR1 and CDR2 are SEHNR and FQNEAQ (reference sequence). The CDR3 is 15 residues long. The CDR3 DNA is TGTGCCAGCAGCTCTCAGGGAAGTTGGGGCAATGAGCAGTTCTTC. This gives the protein CASSSQGSWGNEQFF.

This clone has just one count. V gene TRBV5-1 combines with J gene TRBJ2-1, with D possibly matching TRBD2 (6 bases). Germline assignment: CDR1 SGHRS and CDR2 YFSETQ. V was cut by 3 bases and J by 4 bases, with 11 bases left in between. The CDR3 is 14 amino acids. CDR3 protein: CASSWLAGYNEQFF. The CDR3 DNA reads TGCGCCAGCAGCTGGCTGGCGGGGTACAATGAGCAGTTCTTC.

The rearrangement links TRBV1 to TRBJ2-3; no check of the table's D call, TRBD2, against the DNA was made. TRBV1 is shown as a pseudogene. CDR3 length equals 14 residues. The CDR3, as DNA: TGCACCAGCAGCCATCCCCCCGGCACAGATACGCAGTATTTT. It translates to CTSSHPPGTDTQYF.

The chain links TRBV7-9 to TRBJ2-5, with 12 bases identical to TRBD2. CDR3 length: 17 amino acids. The junction had 9 bases not matched to a gene; V was cut back by 2 bases and J by 5 bases. In germline, CDR1 is SEHNR, CDR2 FQNEAQ (reference sequence). The CDR3 sequence is CASSLPWLAGGPETQYF. In DNA, the CDR3 is TGTGCCAGCAGCTTACCTTGGCTAGCGGGGGGGCCGGAGACCCAGTACTTC. Drawing the rest from reference TRBV7-9 and TRBJ2-5, the complete variable domain is DTGVSQNPRHKITKRGQNVTFRCDPISEHNRLYWYRQTLGQGPEFLTYFQNEAQLEKSRLLSDRFSAERPKGSFSTLEIQRTEQGDSAMYLCASSLPWLAGGPETQYFGPGTRLLVL.

The chain combines TRBV10-3 with TRBJ2-1; D remains unclear. Germline CDR1 reads ENHRY; CDR2 reads SYGVKD. Trimming removed 2 bases at V and 9 bases at J, with 20 bases between. The CDR3 contains 16 residues. The CDR3 DNA follows: TGTGCCATCAGTGAGCCGTCGGGCTCCTCGATAGGTGAGCAGTTCTTC. It specifies CAISEPSGSSIGEQFF.

This clone appeared a single time. This rearrangement joins TRBV2 to TRBJ2-1, with D possibly matching TRBD2 (5 bases). There are 13 residues in the CDR3. Germline-derived CDR1 and CDR2 are SNHLY and FYNNEI. Trimming shortened V by 3 bases and J by 9 bases, and 12 bases separated the two germline ends. This chain's CDR3 is CASSEEASVEQFF. In nucleotides, the CDR3 is TGTGCCAGCAGTGAGGAGGCTAGTGTTGAGCAGTTCTTC.

This chain connects TRBV7-2 to TRBJ2-5; 13 bases are shared with TRBD2. The CDR3 totals 15 residues. J gave up 7 bases and V 5 bases, and 7 bases lay outside the gene matches. The germline V gene encodes CDR1 SGHTA and CDR2 FQGNSA. The CDR3 sequence is CASSPLAGGTGTQYF. CDR3 nucleotide sequence: TGTGCCAGCAGCCCACTAGCGGGGGGGACCGGGACCCAGTACTTC.

V usage is TRBV29-1 and J usage is TRBJ1-1; 8 bases are shared with TRBD1. Losses at the gene ends were 4 bases for V and 1 base for J; bases not matched to a gene: 5. This CDR3 has 14 amino acids. From germline, CDR1 is SQVTM and CDR2 ANQGSEA. The CDR3 sequence is CSVGRGLGNTEAFF. For the CDR3, the DNA is TGCAGCGTTGGCAGGGGGCTTGGGAACACTGAAGCTTTCTTT.

This clone has only one observation. The chain links TRBV28 to TRBJ2-7, with D tentatively TRBD2 (7 bases). V lost 5 bases and J 0 bases, leaving 17 bases between the germline ends. There are 16 residues in the CDR3. The germline V gene encodes CDR1 MDHEN and CDR2 SYDVKM. The CDR3 spells CASSPGGQESSYEQYV. CDR3 nucleotide sequence: TGTGCCAGCAGTCCCGGGGGGCAGGAGAGCTCCTACGAGCAGTACGTC.

The chain employs TRBV5-4 and TRBJ2-1, with a possible D match to TRBD1 (5 bases). This CDR3 contains 15 residues. The germline V gene has CDR1 SGHNT and CDR2 YYREEE (reference sequence). V was shortened by 2 bases and J by 14 bases, with 23 bases between the two germline ends. The CDR3, as DNA: TGTGCCAGCAGCTTCAACACAGGACAAAAATCCTGGGAGTTCTTC. It codes for CASSFNTGQKSWEFF.

The gene calls are TRBV6-5 and TRBJ1-5, with D unclear. V was trimmed by 0 bases and J by 5 bases, leaving 5 bases between them. The CDR3 runs to 13 residues. Germline-derived CDR1 and CDR2 are MNHEY and SVGAGI. The CDR3 sequence is CASSYSSHQPQHF. In DNA, the CDR3 is TGTGCCAGCAGTTACTCTTCCCATCAGCCCCAGCATTTT.

The chain uses TRBV6-4 and TRBJ2-1, with 9 positions matching TRBD1. Looked up from germline, CDR1 is MRHNA and CDR2 is SNTAGT. The V and J ends lost 3 bases and 10 bases, in that order; junction bases with no gene match: 13. This CDR3 contains 16 residues. The DNA for the CDR3 is TGTGCCAGCAGTGAACGGAAGGGACAGGGTTTTTGGGAGCAGTTCTTC. Translating it yields CASSERKGQGFWEQFF.